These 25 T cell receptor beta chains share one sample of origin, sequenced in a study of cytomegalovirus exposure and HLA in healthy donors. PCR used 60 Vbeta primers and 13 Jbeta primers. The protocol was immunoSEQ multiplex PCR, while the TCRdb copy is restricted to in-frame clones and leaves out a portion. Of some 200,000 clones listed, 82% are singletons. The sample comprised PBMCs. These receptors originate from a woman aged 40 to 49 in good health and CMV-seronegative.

CDR3: CASSTHGTSGLNEQFF. CDR3 DNA sequence: TGTGCCAGCAGCACCCACGGGACTAGCGGGCTCAATGAGCAGTTCTTC. The gene calls are TRBV11-3 and TRBJ2-1; the match to TRBD2 covers 12 bases. After removal of 5 bases from V and 6 bases from J, the junction contained 8 bases not matched to a gene. CDR1 is SGHNT and CDR2 is YENEEA in the germline V gene. The CDR3 has 16 residues.

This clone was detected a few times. The CDR3 sequence is CASGTANTGELFF. For the CDR3, the DNA is TGCGCCAGTGGGACAGCGAACACCGGGGAGCTGTTTTTT. The chain combines TRBV5-1 with TRBJ2-2; 7 bases match TRBD1. The J segment lost 0 bases and the V segment lost 8 bases, leaving 1 base of the junction unmatched. There are 13 residues in the CDR3. CDR1 is SGHRS and CDR2 is YFSETQ in the germline V gene.

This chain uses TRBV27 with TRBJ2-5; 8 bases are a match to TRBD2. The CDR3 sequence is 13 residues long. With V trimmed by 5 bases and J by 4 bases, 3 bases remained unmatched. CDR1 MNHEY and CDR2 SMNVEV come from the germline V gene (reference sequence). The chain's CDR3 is CASSTSGLETQYF. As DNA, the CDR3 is TGTGCCAGCAGTACTAGCGGATTAGAGACCCAGTACTTC.

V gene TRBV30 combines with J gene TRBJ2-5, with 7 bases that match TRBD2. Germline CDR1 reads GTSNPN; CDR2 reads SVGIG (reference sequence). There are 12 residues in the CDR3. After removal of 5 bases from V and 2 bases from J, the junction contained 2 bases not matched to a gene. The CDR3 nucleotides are TGTGCCTGGGCAGCGGGACAAGAGACCCAGTACTTC. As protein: CAWAAGQETQYF. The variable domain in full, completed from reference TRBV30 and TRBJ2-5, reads SQTIHQWPATLVQPVGSPLSLECTVEGTSNPNLYWYRQAAGRGLQLLFYSVGIGQISSEVPQNLSASRPQDRQFILSSKKLLLSDSGFYLCAWAAGQETQYFGPGTRLLVL.

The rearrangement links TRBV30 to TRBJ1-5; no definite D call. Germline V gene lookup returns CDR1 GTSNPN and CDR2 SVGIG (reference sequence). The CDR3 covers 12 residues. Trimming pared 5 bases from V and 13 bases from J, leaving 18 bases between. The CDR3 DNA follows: TGTGCCTGGGACCGCGGCGGTGATCCTCAGCATTTT. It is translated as CAWDRGGDPQHF.

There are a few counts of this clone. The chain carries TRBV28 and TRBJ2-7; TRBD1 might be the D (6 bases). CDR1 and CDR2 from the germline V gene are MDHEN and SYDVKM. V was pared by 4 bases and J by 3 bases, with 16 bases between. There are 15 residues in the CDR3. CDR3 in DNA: TGTGCCAGCAGTTCGGTGGGACAATCATACTACGAGCAGTACTTC. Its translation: CASSSVGQSYYEQYF.

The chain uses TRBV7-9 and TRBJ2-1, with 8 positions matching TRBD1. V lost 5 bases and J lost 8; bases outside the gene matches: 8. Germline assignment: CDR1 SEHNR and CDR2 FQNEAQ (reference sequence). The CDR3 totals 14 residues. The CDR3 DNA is TGTGCCAGCAGCCACCCGTTGACAGGGGATGAGCAGTTCTTC. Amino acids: CASSHPLTGDEQFF.

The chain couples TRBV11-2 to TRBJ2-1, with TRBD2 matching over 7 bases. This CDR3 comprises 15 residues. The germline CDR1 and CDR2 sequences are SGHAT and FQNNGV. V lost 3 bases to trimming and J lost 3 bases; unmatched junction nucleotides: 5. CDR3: CASSFSAGDYNEQFF. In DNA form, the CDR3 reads TGTGCCAGCAGCTTCTCTGCGGGAGACTACAATGAGCAGTTCTTC.

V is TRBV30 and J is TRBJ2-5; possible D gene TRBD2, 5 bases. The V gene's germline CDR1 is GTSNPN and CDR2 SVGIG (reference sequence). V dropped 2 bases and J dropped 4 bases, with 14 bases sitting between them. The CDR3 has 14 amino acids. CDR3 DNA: TGTGCCTGGAGTCCGGGGATTTCGGGAGAGACCCAGTACTTC. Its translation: CAWSPGISGETQYF.

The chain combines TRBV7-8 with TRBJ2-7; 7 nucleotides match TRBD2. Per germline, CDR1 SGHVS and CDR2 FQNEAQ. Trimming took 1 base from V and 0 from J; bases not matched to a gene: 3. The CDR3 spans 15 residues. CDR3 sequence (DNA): TGTGCCAGCAGCTTAGTGCTAGCGGACTCCTACGAGCAGTACTTC. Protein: CASSLVLADSYEQYF.

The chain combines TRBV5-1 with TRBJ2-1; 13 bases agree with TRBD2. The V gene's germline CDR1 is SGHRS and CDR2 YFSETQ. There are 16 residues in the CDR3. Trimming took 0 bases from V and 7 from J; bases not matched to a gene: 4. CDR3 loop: CASSLARTSGGNEQFF. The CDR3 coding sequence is TGCGCCAGCAGCTTGGCCCGGACTAGCGGGGGAAATGAGCAGTTCTTC.

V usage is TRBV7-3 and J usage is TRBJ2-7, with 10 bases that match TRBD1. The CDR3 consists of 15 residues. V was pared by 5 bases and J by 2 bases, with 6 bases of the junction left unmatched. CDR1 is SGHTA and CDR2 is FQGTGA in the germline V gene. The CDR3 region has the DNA TGTGCCAGCAGCCCTCAGGGGACAGGGGCCTACGAGCAGTACTTC. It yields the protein CASSPQGTGAYEQYF. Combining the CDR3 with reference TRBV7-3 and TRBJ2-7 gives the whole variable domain GAGVSQTPSNKVTEKGKYVELRCDPISGHTALYWYRQSLGQGPEFLIYFQGTGAADDSGLPNDRFFAVRPEGSVSTLKIQRTERGDSAVYLCASSPQGTGAYEQYFGPGTRLTVT.

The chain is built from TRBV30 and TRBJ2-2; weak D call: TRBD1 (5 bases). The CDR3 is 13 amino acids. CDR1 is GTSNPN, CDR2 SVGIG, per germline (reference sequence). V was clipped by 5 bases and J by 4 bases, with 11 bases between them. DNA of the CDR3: TGTGCCTGGGGTAGGGGAATCACCGGGGAGCTGTTTTTT. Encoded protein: CAWGRGITGELFF.

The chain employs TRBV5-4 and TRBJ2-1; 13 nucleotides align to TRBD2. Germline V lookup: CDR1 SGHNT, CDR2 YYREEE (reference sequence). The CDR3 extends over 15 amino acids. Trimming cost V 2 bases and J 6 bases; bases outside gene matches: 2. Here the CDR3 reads CASSFGLAGANEQFF. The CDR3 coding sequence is TGTGCCAGCAGCTTCGGACTAGCGGGAGCCAATGAGCAGTTCTTC.

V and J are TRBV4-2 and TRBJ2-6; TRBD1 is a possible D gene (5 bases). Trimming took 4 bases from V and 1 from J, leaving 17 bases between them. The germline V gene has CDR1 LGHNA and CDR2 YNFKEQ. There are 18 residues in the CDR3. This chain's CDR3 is CASSRIIQGWSGANVLTF. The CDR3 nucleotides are TGTGCCAGCAGCCGCATTATCCAGGGTTGGTCTGGGGCCAACGTCCTGACTTTC.

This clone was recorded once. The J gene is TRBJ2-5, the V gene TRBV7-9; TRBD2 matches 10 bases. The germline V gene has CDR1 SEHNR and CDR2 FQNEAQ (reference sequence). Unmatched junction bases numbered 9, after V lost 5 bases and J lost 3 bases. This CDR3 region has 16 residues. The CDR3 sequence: CASSPTSGRAEETQYF. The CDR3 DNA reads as TGTGCCAGCAGCCCAACGAGCGGGAGGGCCGAAGAGACCCAGTACTTC.

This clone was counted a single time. CDR3 sequence (DNA): TGTGCTAGTGGTTTGGTCCTCGGGACAGGGGGTCGTGGAGATACGCAGTATTTT. It specifies CASGLVLGTGGRGDTQYF. This chain connects TRBV12-5 to TRBJ2-3, with 11 bases fitting TRBD1. The CDR3 is 18 residues long. Germline V lookup: CDR1 LGHNT, CDR2 FRNRAP. Trimming at V came to 0 bases and at J to 5 bases, leaving 10 bases not matched to a gene.

The CDR3 loop is CASSFAGPSYEQYF. The DNA for the CDR3 is TGTGCCAGCAGTTTTGCGGGGCCTTCCTACGAGCAGTACTTC. The chain is built from TRBV6-5 and TRBJ2-7; possible D gene TRBD2, 6 bases. CDR1 is MNHEY and CDR2 is SVGAGI in the germline V gene. The V gene lost 4 bases and the J gene lost 1 base, with 11 bases spanning the gap. The CDR3 sequence is 14 residues long.

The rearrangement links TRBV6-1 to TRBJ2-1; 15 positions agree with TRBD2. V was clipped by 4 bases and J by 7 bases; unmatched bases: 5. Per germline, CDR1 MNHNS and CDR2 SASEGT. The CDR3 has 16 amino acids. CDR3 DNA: TGTGCCAGCAGTGGGGGACTAGCGGGAGGATGGAATGAGCAGTTCTTC. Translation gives CASSGGLAGGWNEQFF.

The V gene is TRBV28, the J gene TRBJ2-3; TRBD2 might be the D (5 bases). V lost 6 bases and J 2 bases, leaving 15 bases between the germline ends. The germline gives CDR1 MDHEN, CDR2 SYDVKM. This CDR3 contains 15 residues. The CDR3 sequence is CASSSVATNTDTQYF. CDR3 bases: TGTGCCAGCAGCTCCGTTGCGACTAACACAGATACGCAGTATTTT.

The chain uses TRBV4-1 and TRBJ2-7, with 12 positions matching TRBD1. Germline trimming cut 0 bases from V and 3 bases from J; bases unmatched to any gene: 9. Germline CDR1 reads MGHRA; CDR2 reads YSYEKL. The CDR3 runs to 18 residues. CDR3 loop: CASSQEDYRDRGHYEQYF. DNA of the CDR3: TGCGCCAGCAGCCAAGAAGACTACCGGGACAGGGGGCACTACGAGCAGTACTTC.

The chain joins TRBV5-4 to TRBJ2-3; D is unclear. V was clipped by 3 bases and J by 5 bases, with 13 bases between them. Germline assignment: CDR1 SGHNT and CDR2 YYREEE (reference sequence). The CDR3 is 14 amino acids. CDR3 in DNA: TGTGCCAGCAGCTCCTCCCATGGCCTAGATACGCAGTATTTT. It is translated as CASSSSHGLDTQYF.

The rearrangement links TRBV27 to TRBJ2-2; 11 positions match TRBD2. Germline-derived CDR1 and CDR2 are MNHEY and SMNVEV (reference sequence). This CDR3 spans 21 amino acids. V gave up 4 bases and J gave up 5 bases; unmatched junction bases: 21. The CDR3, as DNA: TGTGCCAGCAGTTCCATGATTTTGGAGCATACTAGCGGGAGTTATACCGGGGAGCTGTTTTTT. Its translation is CASSSMILEHTSGSYTGELFF.

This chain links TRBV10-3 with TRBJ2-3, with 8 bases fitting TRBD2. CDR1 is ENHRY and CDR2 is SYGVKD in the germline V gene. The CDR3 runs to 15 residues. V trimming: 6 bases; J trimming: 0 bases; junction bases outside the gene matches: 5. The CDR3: CAISLTSGSTDTQYF. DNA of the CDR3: TGTGCCATCAGCCTAACTAGCGGAAGCACAGATACGCAGTATTTT.

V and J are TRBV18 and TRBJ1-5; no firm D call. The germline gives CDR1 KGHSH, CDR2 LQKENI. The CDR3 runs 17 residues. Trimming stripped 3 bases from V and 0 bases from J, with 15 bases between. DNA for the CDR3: TGTGCCAGCTCACCGCTCCGAGGCCCCGGTAGCAATCAGCCCCAGCATTTT. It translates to CASSPLRGPGSNQPQHF.